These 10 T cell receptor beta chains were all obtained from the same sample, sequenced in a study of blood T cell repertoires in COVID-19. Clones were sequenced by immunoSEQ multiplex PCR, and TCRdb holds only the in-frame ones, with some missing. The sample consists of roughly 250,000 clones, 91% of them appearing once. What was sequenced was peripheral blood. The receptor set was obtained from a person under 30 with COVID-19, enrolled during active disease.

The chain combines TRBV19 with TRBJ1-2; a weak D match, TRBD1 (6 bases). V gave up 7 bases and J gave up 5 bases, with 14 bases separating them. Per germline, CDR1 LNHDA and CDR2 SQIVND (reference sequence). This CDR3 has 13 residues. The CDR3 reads CASIRQESYGYTF. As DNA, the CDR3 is TGTGCCAGTATCCGACAGGAGTCTTATGGCTACACCTTC.

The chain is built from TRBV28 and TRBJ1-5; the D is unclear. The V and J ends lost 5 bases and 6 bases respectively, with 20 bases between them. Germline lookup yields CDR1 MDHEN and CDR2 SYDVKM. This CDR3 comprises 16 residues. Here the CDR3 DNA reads TGTGCCAGCAGTCCAAATCTAGGAGGCGCAGGTCAGCCCCAGCATTTT. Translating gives CASSPNLGGAGQPQHF.

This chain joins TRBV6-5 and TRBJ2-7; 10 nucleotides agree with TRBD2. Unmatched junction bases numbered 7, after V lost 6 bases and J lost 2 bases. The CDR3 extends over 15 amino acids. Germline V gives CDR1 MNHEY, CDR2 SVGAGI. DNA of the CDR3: TGTGCCAGCAGGCGGACTAGCGGTTCTCCCTACGAGCAGTACTTC. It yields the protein CASRRTSGSPYEQYF.

The CDR3 reads CASALPGTANTEAFF. CDR3 bases: TGTGCCAGCGCACTCCCGGGGACAGCCAACACTGAAGCTTTCTTT. The chain recombines TRBV28 with TRBJ1-1; 7 bases fit TRBD1. The CDR3 runs 15 residues. Unmatched junction bases numbered 11, after V lost 8 bases and J lost 2 bases. CDR1 is MDHEN, CDR2 SYDVKM, per germline.

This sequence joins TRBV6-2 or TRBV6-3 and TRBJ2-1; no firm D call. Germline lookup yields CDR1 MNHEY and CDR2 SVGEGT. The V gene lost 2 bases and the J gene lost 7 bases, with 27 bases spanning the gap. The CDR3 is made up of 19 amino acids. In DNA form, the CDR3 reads TGTGCCAGCAGTTACGAGGTACCGGAAACCCCACGAGAACAAAATGAGCAGTTCTTC. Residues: CASSYEVPETPREQNEQFF.

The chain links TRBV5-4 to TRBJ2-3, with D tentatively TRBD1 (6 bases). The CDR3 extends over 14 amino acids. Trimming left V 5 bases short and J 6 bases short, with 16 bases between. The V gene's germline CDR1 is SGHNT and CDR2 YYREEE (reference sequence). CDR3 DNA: TGTGCCAGCAGACGGGACATCCCCACGGATACGCAGTATTTT. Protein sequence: CASRRDIPTDTQYF.

The CDR3 nucleotides are TGTGCCAGCAGCTTGGTAAGCGGGAGAGAAGAGACCCAGTACTTC. Its translation is CASSLVSGREETQYF. The chain links TRBV5-4 to TRBJ2-5; 8 bases match TRBD2. Germline CDR1 SGHNT, CDR2 YYREEE (reference sequence). J lost 3 bases, V lost 0 bases, and 4 bases had no gene match. CDR3 length: 15 residues. The full variable domain, in which reference TRBV5-4 and TRBJ2-5 provide the parts outside the CDR3, is ETGVTQSPTHLIKTRGQQVTLRCSSQSGHNTVSWYQQALGQGPQFIFQYYREEENGRGNFPPRFSGLQFPNYSSELNVNALELDDSALYLCASSLVSGREETQYFGPGTRLLVL.

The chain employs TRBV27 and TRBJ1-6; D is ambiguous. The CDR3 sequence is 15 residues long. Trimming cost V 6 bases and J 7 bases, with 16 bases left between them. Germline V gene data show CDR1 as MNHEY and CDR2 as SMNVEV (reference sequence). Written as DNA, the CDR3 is TGTGCCAGCAGCGACCTGAGGGAGGTCAATTCACCCCTCCACTTT. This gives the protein CASSDLREVNSPLHF.

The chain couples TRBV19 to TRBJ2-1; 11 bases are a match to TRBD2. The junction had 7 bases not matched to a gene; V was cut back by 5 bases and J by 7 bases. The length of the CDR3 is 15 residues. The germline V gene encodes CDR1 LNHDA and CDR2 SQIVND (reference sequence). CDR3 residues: CASSLGTSGLNEQFF. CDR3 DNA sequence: TGTGCCAGTAGTCTCGGGACTAGCGGCCTGAATGAGCAGTTCTTC.

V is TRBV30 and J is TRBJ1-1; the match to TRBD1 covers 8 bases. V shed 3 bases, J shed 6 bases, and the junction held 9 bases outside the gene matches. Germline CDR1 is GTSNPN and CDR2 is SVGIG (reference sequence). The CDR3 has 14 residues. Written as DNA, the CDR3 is TGTGCCTGGAGCACCGGACAGGGAGGAGCTGAAGCTTTCTTT. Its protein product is CAWSTGQGGAEAFF.